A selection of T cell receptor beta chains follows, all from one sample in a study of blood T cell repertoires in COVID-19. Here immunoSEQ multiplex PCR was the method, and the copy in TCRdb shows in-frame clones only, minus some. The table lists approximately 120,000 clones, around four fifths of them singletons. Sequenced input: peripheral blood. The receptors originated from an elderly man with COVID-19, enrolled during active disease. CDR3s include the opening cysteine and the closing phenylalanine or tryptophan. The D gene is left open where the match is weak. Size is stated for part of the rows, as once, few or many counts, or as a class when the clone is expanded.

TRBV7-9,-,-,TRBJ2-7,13,CASSFPGSYEQYF,TGTGCCAGCAGCTTTCCAGGCTCCTACGAGCAGTACTTC
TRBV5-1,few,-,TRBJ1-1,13,CASSLGGNTEAFF,TGCGCCAGCAGCTTGGGAGGGAACACTGAAGCTTTCTTT
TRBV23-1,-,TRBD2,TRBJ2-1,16,CASSQSCGRMSNEQFF,TGCGCCAGCAGTCAATCTTGCGGGAGGATGTCAAATGAGCAGTTCTTC
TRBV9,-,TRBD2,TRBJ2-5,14,CASSVGTSGETQYF,TGTGCCAGCAGCGTAGGGACTAGCGGGGAGACCCAGTACTTC
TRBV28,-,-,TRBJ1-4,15,CASSRIDRNNEKLFF,TGTGCCAGCAGCCGCATCGACAGGAATAATGAAAAACTGTTTTTT
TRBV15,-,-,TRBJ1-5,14,CATSSTGSNQPQHF,TGTGCCACCAGCAGTACAGGAAGCAATCAGCCCCAGCATTTT
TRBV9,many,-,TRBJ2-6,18,CASSSSLDGLAGANVLTF,TGTGCCAGCAGCTCTAGCTTGGACGGTTTGGCTGGGGCCAACGTCCTGACTTTC
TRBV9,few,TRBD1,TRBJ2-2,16,CASSVVGGARTGELFF,TGTGCCAGCAGCGTAGTAGGGGGCGCGCGAACCGGGGAGCTGTTTTTT
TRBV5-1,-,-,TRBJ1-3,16,CASSLTGQSAGNTIYF,TGCGCCAGCAGCTTGACGGGACAAAGCGCTGGAAACACCATATATTTT
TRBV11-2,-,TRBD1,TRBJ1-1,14,CASSPNGQGAVAFF,TGTGCCAGCAGCCCCAACGGTCAGGGGGCAGTAGCTTTCTTT
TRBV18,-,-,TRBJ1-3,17,CASSITMAGNSGNTIYF,TGTGCCAGCTCCATAACGATGGCAGGGAACTCTGGAAACACCATATATTTT
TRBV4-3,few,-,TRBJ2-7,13,CASSQDRFYEQYF,TGCGCCAGCAGCCAAGACAGGTTCTACGAGCAGTACTTC
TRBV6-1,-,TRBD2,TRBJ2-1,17,CASSELGGSRAYNEQFF,TGTGCCAGCAGTGAATTGGGGGGGAGCCGGGCCTACAATGAGCAGTTCTTC
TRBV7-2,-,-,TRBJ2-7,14,CASSGRTRDYEQYF,TGTGCCAGCAGCGGACGGACTCGCGACTACGAGCAGTACTTC
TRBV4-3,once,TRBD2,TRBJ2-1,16,CASSQEALAVYNEQFF,TGCGCCAGCAGCCAAGAGGCACTAGCGGTCTACAATGAGCAGTTCTTC
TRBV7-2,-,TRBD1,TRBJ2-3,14,CASSRDRYTDTQYF,TGTGCCAGCAGCCGGGACAGATACACAGATACGCAGTATTTT
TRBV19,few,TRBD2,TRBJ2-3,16,CASSTQRGGSTDTQYF,TGTGCCAGTAGTACTCAGCGGGGGGGGAGCACAGATACGCAGTATTTT
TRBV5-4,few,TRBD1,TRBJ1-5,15,CASSIQGLGNQPQHF,TGTGCCAGCAGCATACAGGGGCTTGGCAATCAGCCCCAGCATTTT
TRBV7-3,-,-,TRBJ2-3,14,CASSPSAGTDTQYF,TGTGCCAGCAGCCCCTCAGCGGGCACAGATACGCAGTATTTT
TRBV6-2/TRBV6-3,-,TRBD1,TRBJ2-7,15,CASSPGTGRRYEQYF,TGTGCCAGCAGTCCGGGGACAGGGAGACGCTACGAGCAGTACTTC
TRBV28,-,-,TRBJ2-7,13,CASSLYGSYEQYF,TGTGCCAGCAGTTTATACGGGTCCTACGAGCAGTACTTC
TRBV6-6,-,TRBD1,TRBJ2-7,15,CASSPSRGSSYEQYF,TGTGCCAGCAGTCCTTCCAGGGGGAGCTCCTACGAGCAGTACTTC
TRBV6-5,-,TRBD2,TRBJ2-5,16,CASSSRVSGRGETQYF,TGTGCCAGCAGTTCCCGAGTGAGCGGGAGGGGAGAGACCCAGTACTTC
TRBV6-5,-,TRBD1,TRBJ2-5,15,CASSNRDRGNCAQYF,TGTGCCAGCAGTAACCGGGACAGGGGGAACTGCGCGCAGTACTTC
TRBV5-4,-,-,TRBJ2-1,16,CASSGPSVIFGNEQFF,TGTGCCAGCAGCGGTCCATCGGTAATTTTTGGCAATGAGCAGTTCTTC
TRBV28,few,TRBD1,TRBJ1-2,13,CASSTGGTRGYTF,TGTGCCAGCAGTACAGGGGGCACTAGGGGCTACACCTTC
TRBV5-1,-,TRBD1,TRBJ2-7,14,CASSQTGQAREQYF,TGCGCCAGCAGCCAAACGGGACAGGCTCGCGAGCAGTACTTC
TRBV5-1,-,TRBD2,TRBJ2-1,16,CASSLVAGGSYNEQFF,TGCGCCAGCAGCTTGGTCGCGGGAGGCTCCTACAATGAGCAGTTCTTC
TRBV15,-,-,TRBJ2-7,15,CATSRDVGAQYEQYF,TGTGCCACCAGCAGAGATGTGGGGGCCCAATACGAGCAGTACTTC
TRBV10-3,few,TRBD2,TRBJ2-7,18,CAISESRTSGRGRGEQYF,TGTGCCATCAGTGAGTCAAGGACTAGCGGGAGAGGAAGGGGGGAGCAGTACTTC
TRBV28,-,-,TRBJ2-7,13,CASVVTGFYEQYF,TGTGCCAGCGTCGTGACAGGCTTCTACGAGCAGTACTTC
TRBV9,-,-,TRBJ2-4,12,CASSGQENIQYF,TGTGCCAGCAGCGGTCAGGAAAACATTCAGTACTTC
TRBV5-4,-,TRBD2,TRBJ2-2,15,CASTLAGVRTGELFF,TGTGCCAGCACCCTAGCGGGAGTTCGGACCGGGGAGCTGTTTTTT
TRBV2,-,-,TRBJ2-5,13,CAKRTAGQETQYF,TGTGCCAAAAGGACAGCTGGTCAAGAGACCCAGTACTTC
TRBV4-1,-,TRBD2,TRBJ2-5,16,CASSLGLAGAQETQYF,TGCGCCAGCAGCCTGGGACTAGCGGGGGCTCAAGAGACCCAGTACTTC
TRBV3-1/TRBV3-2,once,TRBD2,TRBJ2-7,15,CASSQGLAGDYEQYF,TGTGCCAGCAGCCAAGGACTAGCGGGAGACTACGAGCAGTACTTC
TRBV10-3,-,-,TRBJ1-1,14,CAISVGPSNTEAFF,TGTGCCATCAGTGTTGGGCCCTCGAACACTGAAGCTTTCTTT
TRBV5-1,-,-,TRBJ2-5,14,CASSLAVGGETQYF,TGCGCCAGCAGCTTGGCAGTTGGCGGAGAGACCCAGTACTTC
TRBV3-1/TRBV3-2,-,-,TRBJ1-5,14,CASSQENSNQPQHF,TGTGCCAGCTCACAGGAGAATAGCAATCAGCCCCAGCATTTT
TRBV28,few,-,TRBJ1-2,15,CASSSQTTGYYGYTF,TGTGCCAGCAGTTCCCAGACGACAGGTTATTATGGCTACACCTTC
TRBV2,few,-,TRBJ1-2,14,CASSPPSANYGYTF,TGTGCCAGCAGTCCCCCGTCCGCGAACTATGGCTACACCTTC
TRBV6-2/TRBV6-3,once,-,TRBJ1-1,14,CASSYRGSITKAFF,TGTGCCAGCAGTTACCGGGGATCTATAACCAAAGCTTTCTTT
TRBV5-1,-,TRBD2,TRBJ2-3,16,CASRRNLGAGGDTQYF,TGCGCCAGCAGACGTAACCTTGGGGCGGGAGGAGATACGCAGTATTTT
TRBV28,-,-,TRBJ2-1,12,CASSLAGREQFF,TGTGCCAGCAGTTTAGCGGGGCGTGAGCAGTTCTTC
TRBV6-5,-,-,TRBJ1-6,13,CASSSSANSPLHF,TGTGCCAGCAGTTCGTCAGCGAATTCACCCCTCCACTTT
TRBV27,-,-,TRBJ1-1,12,CASSLIGGEAFF,TGTGCCAGCAGTTTAATAGGGGGTGAAGCTTTCTTT
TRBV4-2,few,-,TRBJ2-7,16,CASSQDTTRSSYEQYF,TGTGCCAGCAGCCAAGATACGACCCGGAGCTCCTACGAGCAGTACTTC
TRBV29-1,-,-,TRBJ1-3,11,CSVVGGNTIYF,TGCAGCGTTGTCGGGGGAAACACCATATATTTT
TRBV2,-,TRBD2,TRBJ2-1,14,CASSESGNYNEQFF,TGTGCCAGCAGTGAAAGCGGGAATTACAATGAGCAGTTCTTC
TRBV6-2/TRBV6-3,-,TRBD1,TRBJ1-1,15,CASSYSVNRGTEAFF,TGTGCCAGCAGTTACTCGGTCAACAGGGGGACTGAAGCTTTCTTT
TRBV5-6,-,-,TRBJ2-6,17,CASSHIIRGPGANVLTF,TGTGCCAGCAGCCACATAATCAGGGGCCCTGGGGCCAACGTCCTGACTTTC
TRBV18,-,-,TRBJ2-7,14,CASSSYRDSNEQYF,TGTGCCAGCTCATCCTACAGGGATTCTAACGAGCAGTACTTC
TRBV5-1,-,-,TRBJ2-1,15,CASSLGPSSYNEQFF,TGCGCCAGCAGCTTGGGCCCTAGCTCCTACAATGAGCAGTTCTTC
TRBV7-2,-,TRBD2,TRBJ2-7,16,CASSKRPSGSYYEQYF,TGTGCCAGCAGCAAACGCCCTAGCGGGAGCTACTACGAGCAGTACTTC
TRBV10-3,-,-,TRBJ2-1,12,CAISNSDNEQFF,TGTGCCATCAGTAATAGCGACAATGAGCAGTTCTTC
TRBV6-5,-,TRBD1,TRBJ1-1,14,CASSRDSINTEAFF,TGTGCCAGCAGTCGGGACAGCATAAACACTGAAGCTTTCTTT
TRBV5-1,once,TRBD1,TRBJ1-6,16,CASSSSAGGPDSPLHF,TGCGCCAGCAGCTCGTCTGCAGGGGGTCCCGATTCACCCCTCCACTTT
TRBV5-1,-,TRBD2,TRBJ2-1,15,CASSLLGLANNEQFF,TGCGCCAGCAGCTTGTTGGGACTAGCCAACAATGAGCAGTTCTTC
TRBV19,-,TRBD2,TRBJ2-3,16,CASSIGSSGFTDTQYF,TGTGCCAGTAGTATTGGGTCTAGCGGGTTCACAGATACGCAGTATTTT